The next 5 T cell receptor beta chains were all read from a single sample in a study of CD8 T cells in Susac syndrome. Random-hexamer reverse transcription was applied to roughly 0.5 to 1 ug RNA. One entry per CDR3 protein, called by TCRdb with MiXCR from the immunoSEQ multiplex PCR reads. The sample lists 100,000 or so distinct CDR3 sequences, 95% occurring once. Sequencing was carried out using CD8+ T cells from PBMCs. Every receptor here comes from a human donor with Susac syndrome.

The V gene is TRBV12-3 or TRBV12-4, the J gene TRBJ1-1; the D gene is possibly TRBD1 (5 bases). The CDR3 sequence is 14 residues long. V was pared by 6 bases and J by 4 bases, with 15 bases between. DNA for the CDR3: TGTGCCAGCAGCTATTGGGACGGGAGCACTGAAGCTTTCTTT. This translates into CASSYWDGSTEAFF.

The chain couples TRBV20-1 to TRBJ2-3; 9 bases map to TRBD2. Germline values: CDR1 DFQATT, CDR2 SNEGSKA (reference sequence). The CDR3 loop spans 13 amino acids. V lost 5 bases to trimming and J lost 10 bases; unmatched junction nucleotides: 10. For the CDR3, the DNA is TGCAGTGCTCCATGGGCGGGGGGGCAGGCGCAGTATTTT. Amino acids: CSAPWAGGQAQYF.

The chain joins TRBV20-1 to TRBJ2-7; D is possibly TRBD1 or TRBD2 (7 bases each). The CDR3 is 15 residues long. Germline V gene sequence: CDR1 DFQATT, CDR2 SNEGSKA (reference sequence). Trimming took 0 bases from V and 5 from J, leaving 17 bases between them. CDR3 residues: CSARDQLTGRDEQYF. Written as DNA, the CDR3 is TGCAGTGCTAGAGATCAGTTGACAGGGAGGGACGAGCAGTACTTC.

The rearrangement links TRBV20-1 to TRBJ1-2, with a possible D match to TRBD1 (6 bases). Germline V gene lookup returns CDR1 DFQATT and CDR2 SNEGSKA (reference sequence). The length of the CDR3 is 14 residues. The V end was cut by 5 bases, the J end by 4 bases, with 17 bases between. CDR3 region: CSALREGTSYGYTF. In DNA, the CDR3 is TGCAGTGCTTTGCGAGAGGGGACAAGCTATGGCTACACCTTC.

CDR3 DNA sequence: TGTGCCAGCAGCTTCGGGGATAGCACAGATACGCAGTATTTT. This codes for CASSFGDSTDTQYF. V and J are TRBV7-3 and TRBJ2-3; a weak D match, TRBD2 (5 bases). The CDR3 sequence is 14 residues long. From germline, CDR1 is SGHTA and CDR2 FQGTGA. V lost 3 bases to trimming and J lost 0 bases, with 7 bases between them.